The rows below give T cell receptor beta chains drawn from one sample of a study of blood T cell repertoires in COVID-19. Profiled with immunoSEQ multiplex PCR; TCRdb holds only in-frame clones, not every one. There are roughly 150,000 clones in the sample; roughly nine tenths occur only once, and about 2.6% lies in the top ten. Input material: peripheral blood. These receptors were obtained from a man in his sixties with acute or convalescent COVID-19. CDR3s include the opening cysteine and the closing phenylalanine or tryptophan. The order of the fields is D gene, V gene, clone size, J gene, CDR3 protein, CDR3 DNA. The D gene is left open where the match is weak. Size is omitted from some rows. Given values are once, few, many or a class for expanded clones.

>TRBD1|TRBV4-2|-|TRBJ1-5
CASSQMGQGIGQPQHF
TGTGCCAGCAGCCAGATGGGACAGGGTATAGGTCAGCCCCAGCATTTT
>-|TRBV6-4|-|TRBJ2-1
CASSDRRYNEQFF
TGTGCCAGCAGTGACAGGAGATACAATGAGCAGTTCTTC
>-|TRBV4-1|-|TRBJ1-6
CASSQGPSQFYNSPLHF
TGCGCCAGCAGCCAAGGTCCATCACAGTTTTATAATTCACCCCTCCACTTT
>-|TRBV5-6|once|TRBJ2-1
CASSLAVGQEFF
TGTGCCAGCAGCTTGGCTGTTGGACAAGAGTTCTTC
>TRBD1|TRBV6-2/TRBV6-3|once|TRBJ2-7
CASSRPGQGLGEQYF
TGTGCCAGCAGTCGACCGGGACAGGGGCTTGGAGAGCAGTACTTC
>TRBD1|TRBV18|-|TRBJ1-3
CASSPLTGPSGNTIYF
TGTGCCAGCTCACCATTGACAGGGCCGTCTGGAAACACCATATATTTT
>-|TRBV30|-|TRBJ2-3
CAWSGGTSTDTQYF
TGTGCCTGGAGTGGGGGGACTAGCACAGATACGCAGTATTTT
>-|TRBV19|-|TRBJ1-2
CASQIPTGRGVASYGYTF
TGTGCCAGTCAGATCCCGACCGGCCGGGGAGTGGCTAGCTATGGCTACACCTTC
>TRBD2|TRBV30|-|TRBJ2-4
CAWMRGGLAKNIQYF
TGTGCCTGGATGCGGGGAGGGCTAGCCAAAAACATTCAGTACTTC
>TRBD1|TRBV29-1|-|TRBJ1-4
CSAYRGGITNEKLFF
TGCAGCGCTTACAGGGGGGGCATCACTAATGAAAAACTGTTTTTT
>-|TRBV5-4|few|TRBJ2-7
CASSTPGTPYEQYF
TGTGCCAGCAGCACGCCCGGGACACCCTACGAGCAGTACTTC
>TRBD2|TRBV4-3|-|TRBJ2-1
CASSQDKLAGGEQFF
TGCGCCAGCAGCCAAGATAAGCTAGCGGGGGGCGAGCAGTTCTTC
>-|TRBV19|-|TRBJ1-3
CASSPREGIAGNTIYF
TGTGCCAGTAGTCCCAGGGAGGGGATCGCTGGAAACACCATATATTTT
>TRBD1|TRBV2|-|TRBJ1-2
CASRGTGGRGDYGYTF
TGTGCCAGCAGAGGGACAGGGGGCAGAGGAGACTATGGCTACACCTTC
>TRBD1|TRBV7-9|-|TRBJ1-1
CASSFYPGTAGEAFF
TGTGCCAGCAGCTTTTACCCCGGGACAGCAGGTGAAGCTTTCTTT
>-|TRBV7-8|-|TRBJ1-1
CASSLDLLQGRVTEAFF
TGTGCCAGCAGCTTAGATCTCCTACAGGGACGGGTCACTGAAGCTTTCTTT
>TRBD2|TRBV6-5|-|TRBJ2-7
CASREGLSEQYF
TGTGCCTCCAGGGAGGGATTGAGCGAGCAGTACTTC
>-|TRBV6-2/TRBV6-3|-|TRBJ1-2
CASSYRPSYLGDGYTF
TGTGCCAGCAGTTACCGGCCTAGCTATCTTGGGGATGGCTACACCTTC
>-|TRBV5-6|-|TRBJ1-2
CASSLGQEDGYTF
TGTGCCAGCAGCTTGGGACAGGAGGATGGCTACACCTTC
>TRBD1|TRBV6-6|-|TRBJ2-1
CASSPTGAKNEQFF
TGTGCCAGCAGTCCGACAGGGGCGAAGAATGAGCAGTTCTTC
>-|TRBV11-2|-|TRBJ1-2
CASSLERATNYGYTF
TGTGCCAGCAGCTTAGAGAGGGCTACTAACTATGGCTACACCTTC
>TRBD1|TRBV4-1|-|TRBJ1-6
CASSHGDRATYNSPLHF
TGCGCCAGCAGCCACGGGGACAGGGCGACCTATAATTCACCCCTCCACTTT
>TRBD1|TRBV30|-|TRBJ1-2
CAWSARQGIGGYTF
TGTGCCTGGAGTGCCCGACAGGGGATAGGTGGCTACACCTTC
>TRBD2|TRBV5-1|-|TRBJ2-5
CASSSAGEETQYF
TGCGCCAGCAGCTCAGCGGGGGAAGAGACCCAGTACTTC
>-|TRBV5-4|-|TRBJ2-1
CASSLTQGRNEQFF
TGTGCCAGCAGCCTGACACAGGGGAGGAATGAGCAGTTCTTC
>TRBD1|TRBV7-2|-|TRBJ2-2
CASTQGAIDTGELFF
TGTGCCAGCACCCAGGGGGCGATTGACACCGGGGAGCTGTTTTTT
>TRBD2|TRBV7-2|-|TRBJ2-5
CASSLVSSGGAEQTQYF
TGTGCCAGCAGCTTAGTCTCTAGCGGGGGGGCCGAGCAGACCCAGTACTTC
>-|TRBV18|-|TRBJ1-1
CASSAGGGSEAFF
TGTGCCAGCTCCGCGGGGGGAGGCTCTGAAGCTTTCTTT
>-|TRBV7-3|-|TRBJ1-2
CASSEFPTDLYGYTF
TGTGCCAGCAGCGAATTCCCTACAGATTTATATGGCTACACCTTC
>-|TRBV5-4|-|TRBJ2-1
CASSLERGNYNEQFF
TGTGCCAGCAGCTTGGAACGGGGGAATTACAATGAGCAGTTCTTC
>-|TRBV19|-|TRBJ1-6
CASSRSLQGRGSPLHF
TGTGCCAGTAGCAGGAGTCTACAGGGCCGCGGATCACCCCTCCACTTT
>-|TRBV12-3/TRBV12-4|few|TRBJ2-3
CASSPSRDTQYF
TGTGCCAGCAGTCCTAGTAGGGATACGCAGTATTTT
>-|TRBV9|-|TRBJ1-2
CASSEGDYGYTF
TGTGCCAGCAGTGAGGGTGACTATGGCTACACCTTC